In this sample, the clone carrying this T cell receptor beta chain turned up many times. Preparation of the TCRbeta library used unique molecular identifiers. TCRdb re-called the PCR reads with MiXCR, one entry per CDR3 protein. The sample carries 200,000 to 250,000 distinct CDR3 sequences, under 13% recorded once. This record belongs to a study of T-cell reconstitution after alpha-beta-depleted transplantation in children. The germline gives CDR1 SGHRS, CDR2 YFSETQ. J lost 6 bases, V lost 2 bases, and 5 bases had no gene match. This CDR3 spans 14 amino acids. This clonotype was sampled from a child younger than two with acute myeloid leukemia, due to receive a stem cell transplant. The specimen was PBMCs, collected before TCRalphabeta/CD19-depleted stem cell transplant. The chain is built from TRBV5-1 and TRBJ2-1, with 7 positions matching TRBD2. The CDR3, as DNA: TGCGCCAGCAGCTTAGGTGGGAGGGTCAATGAGCAGTTCTTC. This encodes CASSLGGRVNEQFF.